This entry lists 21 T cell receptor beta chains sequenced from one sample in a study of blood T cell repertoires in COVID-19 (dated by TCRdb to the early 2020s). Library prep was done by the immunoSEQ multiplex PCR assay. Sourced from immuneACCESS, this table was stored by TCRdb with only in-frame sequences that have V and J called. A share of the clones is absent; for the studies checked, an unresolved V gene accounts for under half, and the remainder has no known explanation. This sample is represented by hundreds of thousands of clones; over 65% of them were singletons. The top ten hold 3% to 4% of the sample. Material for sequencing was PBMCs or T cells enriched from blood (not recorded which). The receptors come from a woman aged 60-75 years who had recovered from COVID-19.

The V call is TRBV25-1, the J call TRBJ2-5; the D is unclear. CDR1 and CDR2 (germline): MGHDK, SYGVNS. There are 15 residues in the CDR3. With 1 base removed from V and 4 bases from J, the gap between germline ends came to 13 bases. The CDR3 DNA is TGTGCCAGCAGTGAATCCGGCAGGAAAGGAGAGACCCAGTACTTC. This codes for CASSESGRKGETQYF.

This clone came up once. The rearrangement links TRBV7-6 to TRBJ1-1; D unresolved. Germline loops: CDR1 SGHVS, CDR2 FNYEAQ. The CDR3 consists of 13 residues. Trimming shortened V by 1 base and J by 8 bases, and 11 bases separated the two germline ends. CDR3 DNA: TGTGCCAGCAGCTTAGGGAGGAACGGGGAAGCTTTCTTT. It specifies CASSLGRNGEAFF.

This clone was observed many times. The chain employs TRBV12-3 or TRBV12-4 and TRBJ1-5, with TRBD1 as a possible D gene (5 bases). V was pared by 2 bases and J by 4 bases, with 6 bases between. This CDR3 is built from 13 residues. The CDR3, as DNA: TGTGCCAGCAGTTTAAAGGGGAATCAGCCCCAGCATTTT. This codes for CASSLKGNQPQHF.

The CDR3 DNA is TGTGCCAGCAGCGTAGCACCACTAGCGGGAGGCTCCTACAATGAGCAGTTCTTC. Encoded protein: CASSVAPLAGGSYNEQFF. V and J are TRBV9 and TRBJ2-1; TRBD2 matches at 12 bases. The CDR3 runs 18 residues. Germline V gene data show CDR1 as SGDLS and CDR2 as YYNGEE. V shed 0 bases and J 0 bases; nucleotides not matched to a gene: 4.

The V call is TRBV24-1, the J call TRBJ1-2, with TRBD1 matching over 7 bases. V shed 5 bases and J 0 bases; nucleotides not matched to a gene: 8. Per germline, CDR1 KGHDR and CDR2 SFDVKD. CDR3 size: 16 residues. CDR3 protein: CATSGRTGLANYGYTF. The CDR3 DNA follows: TGTGCCACCAGTGGAAGGACAGGCCTAGCTAACTATGGCTACACCTTC.

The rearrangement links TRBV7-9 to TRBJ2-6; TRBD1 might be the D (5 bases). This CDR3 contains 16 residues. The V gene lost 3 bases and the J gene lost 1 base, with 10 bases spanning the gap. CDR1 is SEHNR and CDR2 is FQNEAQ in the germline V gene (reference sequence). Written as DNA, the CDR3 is TGTGCCAGCAGCTTCGACAGACCTTCTGGGGCCAACGTCCTGACTTTC. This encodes CASSFDRPSGANVLTF.

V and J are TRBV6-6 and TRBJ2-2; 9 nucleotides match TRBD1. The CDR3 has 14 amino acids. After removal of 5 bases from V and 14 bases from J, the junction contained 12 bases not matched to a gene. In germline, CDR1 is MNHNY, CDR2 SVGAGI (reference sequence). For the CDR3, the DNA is TGTGCCAGCAGTAACACAGGGGGCGGCGCGACACTGTTTTTT. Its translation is CASSNTGGGATLFF.

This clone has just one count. As DNA, the CDR3 is TGTGCCAGCAGGCGAACAGGGGGTGTCATGCCCCAGCATTTT. It encodes CASRRTGGVMPQHF. The chain carries TRBV27 and TRBJ1-5; TRBD1 matches 8 bases. The V and J ends lost 6 bases and 9 bases, in that order; junction bases with no gene match: 10. Germline-derived CDR1 and CDR2 are MNHEY and SMNVEV (reference sequence). The CDR3 has 14 residues.

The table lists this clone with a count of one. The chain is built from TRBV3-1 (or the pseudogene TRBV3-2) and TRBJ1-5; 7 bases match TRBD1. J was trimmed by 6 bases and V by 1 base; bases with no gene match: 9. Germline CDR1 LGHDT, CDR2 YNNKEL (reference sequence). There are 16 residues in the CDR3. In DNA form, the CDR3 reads TGTGCCAGCAGCCAAGGGTCCTCAGGGGGTTTTCAGCCCCAGCATTTT. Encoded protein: CASSQGSSGGFQPQHF.

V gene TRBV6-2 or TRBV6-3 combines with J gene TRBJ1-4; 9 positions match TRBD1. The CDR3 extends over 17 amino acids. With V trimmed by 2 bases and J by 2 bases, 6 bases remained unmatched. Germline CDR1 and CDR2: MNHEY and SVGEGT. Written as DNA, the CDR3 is TGTGCCAGCAGTTACCTCGGACAGGGGACCACTAATGAAAAACTGTTTTTT. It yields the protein CASSYLGQGTTNEKLFF.

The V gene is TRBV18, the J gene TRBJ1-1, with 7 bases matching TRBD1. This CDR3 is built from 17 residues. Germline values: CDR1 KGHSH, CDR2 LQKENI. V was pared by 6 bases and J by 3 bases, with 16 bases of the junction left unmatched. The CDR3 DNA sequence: TGTGCCAGCTCCTTACAGGGGCTCCAGGCAGTTGACACTGAAGCTTTCTTT. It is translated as CASSLQGLQAVDTEAFF.

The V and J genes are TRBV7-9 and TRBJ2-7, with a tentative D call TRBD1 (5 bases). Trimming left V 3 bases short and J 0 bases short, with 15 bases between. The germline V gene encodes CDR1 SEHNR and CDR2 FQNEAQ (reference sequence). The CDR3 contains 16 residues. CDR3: CASSFSNRIISYEQYF. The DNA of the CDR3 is TGTGCCAGCAGCTTTAGTAACAGGATAATCTCCTACGAGCAGTACTTC.

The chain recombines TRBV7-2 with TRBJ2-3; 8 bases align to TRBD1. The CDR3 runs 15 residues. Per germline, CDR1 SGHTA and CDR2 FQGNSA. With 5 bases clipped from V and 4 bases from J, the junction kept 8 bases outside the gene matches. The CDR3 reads CASSLRTGISDTQYF. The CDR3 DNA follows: TGTGCCAGCAGCCTTAGGACAGGGATCTCAGATACGCAGTATTTT.

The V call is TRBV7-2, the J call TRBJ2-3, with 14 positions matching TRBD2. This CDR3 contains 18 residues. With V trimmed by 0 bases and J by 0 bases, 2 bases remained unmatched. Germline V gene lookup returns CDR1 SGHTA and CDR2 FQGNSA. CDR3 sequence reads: CASSLAGLAGDSTDTQYF. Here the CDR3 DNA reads TGTGCCAGCAGCTTAGCGGGACTAGCGGGGGATAGCACAGATACGCAGTATTTT.

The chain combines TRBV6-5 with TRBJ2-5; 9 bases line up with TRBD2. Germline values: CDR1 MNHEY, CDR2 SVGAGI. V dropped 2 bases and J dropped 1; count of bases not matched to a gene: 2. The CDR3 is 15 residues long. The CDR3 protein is CASSYRGRAQETQYF. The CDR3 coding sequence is TGTGCCAGCAGTTACCGCGGGAGGGCCCAAGAGACCCAGTACTTC.

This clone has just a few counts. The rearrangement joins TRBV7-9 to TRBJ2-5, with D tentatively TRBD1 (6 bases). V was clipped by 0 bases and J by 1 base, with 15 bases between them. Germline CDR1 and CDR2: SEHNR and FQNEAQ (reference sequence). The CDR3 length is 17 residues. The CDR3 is CASSLADGQGRQETQYF. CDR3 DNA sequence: TGTGCCAGCAGCTTAGCGGATGGGCAGGGGCGCCAAGAGACCCAGTACTTC.

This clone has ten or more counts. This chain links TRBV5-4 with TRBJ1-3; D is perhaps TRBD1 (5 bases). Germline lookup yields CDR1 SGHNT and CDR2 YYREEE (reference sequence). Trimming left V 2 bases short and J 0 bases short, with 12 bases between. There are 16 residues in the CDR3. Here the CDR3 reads CASSLWGQVSGNTIYF. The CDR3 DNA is TGTGCCAGCAGCTTATGGGGCCAGGTCTCTGGAAACACCATATATTTT.

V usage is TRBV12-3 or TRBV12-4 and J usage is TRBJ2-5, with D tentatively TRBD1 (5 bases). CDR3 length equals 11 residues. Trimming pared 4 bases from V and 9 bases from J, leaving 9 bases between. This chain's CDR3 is CASSWGQSQYF. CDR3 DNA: TGTGCCAGCAGTTGGGGCCAATCCCAGTACTTC.

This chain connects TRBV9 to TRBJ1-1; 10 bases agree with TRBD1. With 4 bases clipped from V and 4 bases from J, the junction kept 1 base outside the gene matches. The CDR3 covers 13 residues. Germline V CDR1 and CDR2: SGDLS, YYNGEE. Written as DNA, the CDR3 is TGTGCCAGCAGCCGGACAGGGGGCACTGAAGCTTTCTTT. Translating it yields CASSRTGGTEAFF.

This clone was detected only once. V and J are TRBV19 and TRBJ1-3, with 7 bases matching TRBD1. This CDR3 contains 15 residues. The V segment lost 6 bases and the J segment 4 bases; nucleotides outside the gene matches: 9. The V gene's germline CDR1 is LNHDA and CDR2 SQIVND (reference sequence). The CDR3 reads CASSPNRGPGNTIYF. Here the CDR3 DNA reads TGTGCCAGTAGCCCTAACAGGGGCCCCGGAAACACCATATATTTT.

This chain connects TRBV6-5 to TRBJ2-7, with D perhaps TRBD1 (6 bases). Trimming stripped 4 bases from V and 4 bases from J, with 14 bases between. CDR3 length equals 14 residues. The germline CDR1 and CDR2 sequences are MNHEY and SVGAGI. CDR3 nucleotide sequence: TGTGCCAGCAGTTTACAGGGCACGGGGTACGAGCAGTACTTC. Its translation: CASSLQGTGYEQYF.